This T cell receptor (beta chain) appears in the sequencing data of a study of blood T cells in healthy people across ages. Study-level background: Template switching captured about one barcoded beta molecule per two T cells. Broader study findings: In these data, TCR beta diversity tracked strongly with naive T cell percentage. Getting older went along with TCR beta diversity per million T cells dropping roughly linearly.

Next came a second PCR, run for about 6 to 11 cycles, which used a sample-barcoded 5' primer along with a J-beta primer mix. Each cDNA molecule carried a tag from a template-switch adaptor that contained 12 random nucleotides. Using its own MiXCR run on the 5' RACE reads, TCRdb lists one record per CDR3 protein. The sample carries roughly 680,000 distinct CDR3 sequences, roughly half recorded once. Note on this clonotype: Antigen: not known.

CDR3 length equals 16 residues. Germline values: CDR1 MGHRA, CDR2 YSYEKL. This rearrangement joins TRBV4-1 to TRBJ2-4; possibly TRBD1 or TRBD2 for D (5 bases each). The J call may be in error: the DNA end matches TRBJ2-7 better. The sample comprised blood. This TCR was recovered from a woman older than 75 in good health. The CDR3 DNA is TGCGCCAGCAGCCACCACGGGGCAGGCGCGCTAAACGAGCAGTACTTC. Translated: CASSHHGAGALNEQYF.